The rows below give T cell receptor beta chains drawn from one sample of a study of blood T cells in healthy people across ages. TCRdb used MiXCR to reprocess the 5' RACE reads, holding one entry per CDR3 protein. The repertoire holds around 870,000 distinct CDR3 sequences, with under 35% as singletons. The specimen was blood. The receptors stem from an elderly woman in good health. Each CDR3 is given with its conserved first and last residue. A D gene is named only where the DNA matches it firmly. Clone size, where shown, is once, few, many, or a class for clones that have expanded.

V: TRBV5-1; J: TRBJ1-2; size: few; D: NA; DNA: TGCGCCAGCAGCTTGGACCATAACTATGGCTGCACCTTC; CDR3: CASSLDHNYGCTF
V: TRBV28; J: TRBJ1-2; size: NA; D: NA; DNA: TGTGCCAGCAGTTTATACGGGGATGGCTACACCTTC; CDR3: CASSLYGDGYTF
V: TRBV7-8; J: TRBJ1-1; size: NA; D: NA; DNA: TGTGCCAGCAGCTCGCCGGGACTTTTTCCCCCTGAAGCTTTCTTT; CDR3: CASSSPGLFPPEAFF
V: TRBV7-2; J: TRBJ2-7; size: many; D: TRBD1; DNA: TGTGCCAGCAGTCTCTGGACAGGGGCTACCTACGAGCAGTACTTC; CDR3: CASSLWTGATYEQYF
V: TRBV5-6; J: TRBJ2-6; size: NA; D: NA; DNA: TGTGCCTGCAGCAAGGACAAATGGGGGACTGGGGCCAACGTCCTGACTTTC; CDR3: CACSKDKWGTGANVLTF
V: TRBV12-3/TRBV12-4; J: TRBJ2-3; size: NA; D: NA; DNA: TGTGCCAGCAGTTTAGATCACGGAACAGGCACAGATGCGGAGTATTTT; CDR3: CASSLDHGTGTDAEYF
V: TRBV5-1; J: TRBJ2-6; size: many; D: NA; DNA: TGCGCCAGCAGCTTGGGGCAGATCTCTGGGGCCAACGTCCTGACTTTC; CDR3: CASSLGQISGANVLTF
V: TRBV10-3; J: TRBJ2-7; size: many; D: NA; DNA: TGTGCCATCAGCGCCCTAATACATTTGGGGAGCTCCTACGAGCAGTACTTC; CDR3: CAISALIHLGSSYEQYF
V: TRBV4-2; J: TRBJ2-5; size: NA; D: TRBD1; DNA: TGTGCCAGCAGCCACCGAAACGGACAGGGAAGACCCCTTCCCACAGTGCAGTACTTC; CDR3: CASSHRNGQGRPLPTVQYF
V: TRBV6-5; J: TRBJ1-2; size: NA; D: NA; DNA: TGTGCCAGCACTCGATTTTCAGGGGAGAACTATGGCTACACCTTC; CDR3: CASTRFSGENYGYTF
V: TRBV7-9; J: TRBJ1-6; size: NA; D: NA; DNA: TGTGCCAGCAGCGTATCGGGAGGGAACTCACCCCTCCACTTT; CDR3: CASSVSGGNSPLHF
V: TRBV7-9; J: TRBJ1-2; size: NA; D: NA; DNA: TGTGCCAGCAGCTCCGGAGGGATTTACTATGGCTACACCTTC; CDR3: CASSSGGIYYGYTF
V: TRBV25-1; J: TRBJ1-1; size: NA; D: NA; DNA: TGTGCCGGCAGACACCCGGTAGGGGACACTGAAGCTTTCTTT; CDR3: CAGRHPVGDTEAFF
V: TRBV6-1; J: TRBJ2-7; size: NA; D: TRBD2; DNA: TGTGCCAGCACCCTAACTAGCGGCACCCGGAAGGGGACCTACGAGCAGTACTTC; CDR3: CASTLTSGTRKGTYEQYF
V: TRBV5-1; J: TRBJ2-7; size: NA; D: TRBD2; DNA: TGCGCCAGCAGCTTGGTACCGGCGGGGGAGAGCGAGCAGTACTTC; CDR3: CASSLVPAGESEQYF
V: TRBV2; J: TRBJ2-1; size: NA; D: NA; DNA: TGTGCCAGCATTCCAGGGACCAAATACAATGAGCAGTTCTTC; CDR3: CASIPGTKYNEQFF
V: TRBV5-6; J: TRBJ1-1; size: NA; D: NA; DNA: TGTGCCAGCAGACGACAGACCATGAACACTGAAGCTTTCTTT; CDR3: CASRRQTMNTEAFF
V: TRBV12-3/TRBV12-4; J: TRBJ2-3; size: NA; D: NA; DNA: TGTGCCAGCCATGGCAGAGGGGGAGGAGATACGCAGTATTTT; CDR3: CASHGRGGGDTQYF
V: TRBV15; J: TRBJ2-3; size: NA; D: TRBD2; DNA: TGTGCCACCAGCAGTCCGAGAGGGATCGGGAGGGGCACAGATGCGCAGTATTTT; CDR3: CATSSPRGIGRGTDAQYF
V: TRBV7-2; J: TRBJ1-6; size: NA; D: NA; DNA: TGTGCCAGCAGCTTAAATATGGGGCGTTCACCCCTCCACTTT; CDR3: CASSLNMGRSPLHF
V: TRBV7-9; J: TRBJ2-3; size: NA; D: TRBD2; DNA: TGTGCCAGCAGCTTACCGGGACTAGCGCCATCAGATACGCAGTATTTT; CDR3: CASSLPGLAPSDTQYF
V: TRBV5-6; J: TRBJ2-4; size: NA; D: TRBD2; DNA: TGTGCCAGCAGCTCGGGGACTAGCGGGGGGGCATATGGGAACATTCAGTACTTC; CDR3: CASSSGTSGGAYGNIQYF
V: TRBV29-1; J: TRBJ2-7; size: NA; D: NA; DNA: TGCAGCGTCGAGGACAGATCCTACGAGCAGTACTTC; CDR3: CSVEDRSYEQYF
V: TRBV12-3/TRBV12-4; J: TRBJ1-2; size: many; D: NA; DNA: TGTGCCAGCAGTATAAGGGCAGGGAATCCCTTCGGAGATGGCTACACCTTC; CDR3: CASSIRAGNPFGDGYTF
V: TRBV7-9; J: TRBJ2-5; size: many; D: NA; DNA: TGTGCCAGCACTGTCGACACAACCCAAGAGACCCAGTACTTC; CDR3: CASTVDTTQETQYF
V: TRBV10-2; J: TRBJ1-2; size: many; D: NA; DNA: TGCGCCAGTTGGGTCAGGGACTATGGCTACACCTTC; CDR3: CASWVRDYGYTF
V: TRBV6-2/TRBV6-3; J: TRBJ1-2; size: few; D: NA; DNA: TGTGCCAGCAGCCGTTCTGACGCGACCGGGGGCTATGGCTACACCTTC; CDR3: CASSRSDATGGYGYTF
V: TRBV3-1; J: TRBJ2-5; size: many; D: NA; DNA: TGTGCCAGCAGCCCTGATGTCCTCAGACAAGAGACCCAGTACTTC; CDR3: CASSPDVLRQETQYF
V: TRBV28; J: TRBJ2-7; size: many; D: NA; DNA: TGTGCCAGCAGTCCTGCGAGGACACTTTCCTACGAGCAGTACTTC; CDR3: CASSPARTLSYEQYF
V: TRBV20-1; J: TRBJ2-3; size: NA; D: TRBD2; DNA: TGCAGTGCTAAGTACGGGGGGTCCACAGATACGCAGTATTTT; CDR3: CSAKYGGSTDTQYF
V: TRBV7-8; J: TRBJ2-4; size: NA; D: NA; DNA: TGTGCCGGCAGCTTACAAGGGCCGGGGGCCAAAAACATTCAGTACTTC; CDR3: CAGSLQGPGAKNIQYF
V: TRBV11-3; J: TRBJ2-2; size: NA; D: TRBD2; DNA: TGTGCCAGCAGCTTTAGCGGGGGGGCCCGCACCGGGGAGCTGTTTTTT; CDR3: CASSFSGGARTGELFF
V: TRBV7-8; J: TRBJ1-5; size: NA; D: TRBD1; DNA: TGTGCCAGCAGCTGGAGGGAGGGACAGATCAATCAGCCCCAGCATTTT; CDR3: CASSWREGQINQPQHF
V: TRBV7-2; J: TRBJ1-5; size: many; D: NA; DNA: TGTGCCAGCAGCTTAGAAGCGAACAATCAGCCCCAGCATTTT; CDR3: CASSLEANNQPQHF
V: TRBV19; J: TRBJ2-1; size: NA; D: TRBD2; DNA: TGTGCCAGTAGTATAGTGTCGGAAGGCGGGGGGAAGCAGGTCTTC; CDR3: CASSIVSEGGGKQVF
V: TRBV20-1; J: TRBJ2-3; size: many; D: NA; DNA: TGCAGTGCTAGAGATTCGAGGGGGAGTATAGATACGCAGTATTTT; CDR3: CSARDSRGSIDTQYF
V: TRBV11-2; J: TRBJ2-5; size: many; D: NA; DNA: TGTGCCAGCAGCTTAGATATGGGGTCAAGAGAGACCCAGTACTTC; CDR3: CASSLDMGSRETQYF
V: TRBV18; J: TRBJ2-7; size: NA; D: NA; DNA: TGTGCCAGCTCACCACGAGTCGAAGGGGAAGGCGAGCAGTACTTC; CDR3: CASSPRVEGEGEQYF
V: TRBV6-5; J: TRBJ2-7; size: many; D: NA; DNA: TGTGCCAGCAGCACACACACCAAAGCGAATTACGAGCAGTACTTC; CDR3: CASSTHTKANYEQYF
V: TRBV20-1; J: TRBJ2-3; size: many; D: TRBD2; DNA: TGCAGTGTTAGCGGGGGGGCAGATACGCAGTATTTT; CDR3: CSVSGGADTQYF
V: TRBV3-1; J: TRBJ1-2; size: many; D: NA; DNA: TGTGCCAGCAGCCAGGCCACACGTAACTATGGCTACACCTTC; CDR3: CASSQATRNYGYTF
V: TRBV6-2/TRBV6-3; J: TRBJ2-1; size: many; D: TRBD2; DNA: TGTGCCAGCAGGCTCGCTAGCGGGGGAAACAATGAGCAGTTCTTC; CDR3: CASRLASGGNNEQFF
V: TRBV5-1; J: TRBJ2-4; size: once; D: TRBD1; DNA: TGCGCCAGCAGTCGACAGGGTTTACTTGCAGGGGAGAATCTAGCCAAAAACATTCAGTACTTC; CDR3: CASSRQGLLAGENLAKNIQYF
V: TRBV7-9; J: TRBJ2-3; size: few; D: NA; DNA: TGTGCCAGCAGCTCGGGGCGGGGCGTGGGCACAGATACGCAGTATTTT; CDR3: CASSSGRGVGTDTQYF
V: TRBV11-2; J: TRBJ2-7; size: many; D: TRBD1; DNA: TGTGCCAGCAGCTTAGTAACAGGGGGCTCCTACGAGCAGTACTTC; CDR3: CASSLVTGGSYEQYF
V: TRBV5-6; J: TRBJ1-6; size: NA; D: NA; DNA: TGTGCCAGCAGCCCTCTCCGACGCGATTCACCCCTCCACTTT; CDR3: CASSPLRRDSPLHF
V: TRBV12-3/TRBV12-4; J: TRBJ2-7; size: many; D: TRBD1; DNA: TGTGCCAGCAGTTTAGCCCCCACAGGGGAGATCGAGCAGTACTTC; CDR3: CASSLAPTGEIEQYF
V: TRBV10-3; J: TRBJ2-7; size: NA; D: NA; DNA: TGTGCCATCAGTGAGTCGCAAGGGGGGACGAGGGAGCAGTACTTC; CDR3: CAISESQGGTREQYF
V: TRBV15; J: TRBJ2-5; size: many; D: TRBD2; DNA: TGTGCCACCAGGGAGGGAGGCGGGGGGCAGACCCAGTACTTC; CDR3: CATREGGGGQTQYF
V: TRBV18; J: TRBJ1-1; size: NA; D: NA; DNA: TGTGCCAGCTCACCACCGGGGCGGTTGAACACTGAAGCTTTCTTT; CDR3: CASSPPGRLNTEAFF
V: TRBV20-1; J: TRBJ2-3; size: many; D: TRBD2; DNA: TGCAGTGCTGAGCAGACTAGCGGGGGGCTCACAGATACGCAGTATTTT; CDR3: CSAEQTSGGLTDTQYF
V: TRBV6-2/TRBV6-3; J: TRBJ2-5; size: few; D: TRBD2; DNA: TGTGCCGGCAGTTACTACGGACTAGCGGGGGAGACCCAGTACTTC; CDR3: CAGSYYGLAGETQYF
V: TRBV4-3; J: TRBJ2-1; size: many; D: TRBD1; DNA: TGCGCCAGCAGCCAAGGTGACCCAGGGGGCTACAATGAGCAGTTCTTC; CDR3: CASSQGDPGGYNEQFF
V: TRBV20-1; J: TRBJ1-2; size: few; D: TRBD1; DNA: TGCAGTGCTACCCCCCAGGGGGGCCCCTATGGCTACACCTTC; CDR3: CSATPQGGPYGYTF
V: TRBV7-9; J: TRBJ1-1; size: NA; D: NA; DNA: TGTGCCACCCCAGGGACGAACACTGAAGCTTTCTTT; CDR3: CATPGTNTEAFF